The clone carrying this T cell receptor beta chain was detected only once. Its antigen is not identified. The TEMRA cells underwent FACS enrichment, while the CD8+ and CD4+ T cells underwent negative isolation. The data stem from a study of CD8 T cells in Susac syndrome. Study-level findings and limits: The authors acknowledged that their TCR sequencing and HLA analysis involved a relatively small number of individuals. Total CD8+ repertoires held under 20 Susac-specific public clones, while CD8+ TEMRA repertoires held several.

Reverse transcription of 0.5 to 1 ug RNA was performed with random hexamers. TCRdb processed the immunoSEQ multiplex PCR reads anew with MiXCR; each CDR3 protein has one entry. The data contain about 110,000 distinct CDR3 sequences, approximately 94% of them singletons. This sequence was found in a human donor with Susac syndrome. The sample consisted of CD8+ T cells from PBMCs.

The CDR3 loop reads CASSSTGTGSNEQFF. The CDR3 DNA sequence: TGTGCCAGCAGTTCCACCGGGACAGGGTCAAATGAGCAGTTCTTC. This chain links TRBV7-6 with TRBJ2-1; 9 bases are shared with TRBD1. The CDR3 extends over 15 amino acids. The V gene end was trimmed by 6 bases and the J gene end by 7 bases; junction bases not matched to a gene: 10. CDR1 SGHVS and CDR2 FNYEAQ come from the germline V gene. Full variable domain (missing parts from reference TRBV7-6 and TRBJ2-1): GAGVSQSPRYKVTKRGQDVALRCDPISGHVSLYWYRQALGQGPEFLTYFNYEAQQDKSGLPNDRFSAERPEGSISTLTIQRTEQRDSAMYRCASSSTGTGSNEQFFGPGTRLTVL.